A selection of T cell receptor beta chains follows, all from one sample in a study of cytomegalovirus exposure and HLA in healthy donors. Sequencing was performed with immunoSEQ multiplex PCR; in TCRdb, only in-frame clones are kept and a portion is missing. The repertoire includes 150,000 to 200,000 clones, around 80% of them detected once, and around 7.3% sits in the top ten. The sample was PBMCs. These TCRs come from a man aged 25-40 years in good health and CMV-seropositive. The CDR3 runs from the conserved cysteine through the conserved F or W. Fields, in order: V gene, J gene, CDR3 protein.

TRBV4-2	TRBJ2-1	CASSQDLGSSYNEQFF
TRBV4-3	TRBJ1-1	CASSQVASRTEAFF
TRBV1	TRBJ2-1	CTSSQHRDRGPAEQFF
TRBV5-1	TRBJ2-5	CASSLAQGNVQETQYF
TRBV27	TRBJ2-1	CASSSGLAGAYEQFF
TRBV19	TRBJ2-7	CASSGTTTGEQYF
TRBV15	TRBJ2-5	CATSKKTGGETQYF
TRBV4-1	TRBJ1-2	CASSQGRGRNYGYTF
TRBV7-9	TRBJ2-2	CASSLERVHTGELFF
TRBV4-2	TRBJ2-3	CASSQTGGTGTDTQYF
TRBV7-8	TRBJ2-3	CASSRLTSAGNTQYF
TRBV5-6	TRBJ1-6	CASSFGTGGVSPLHF
TRBV4-2	TRBJ2-1	CASSQVGGRISSYNEQFF
TRBV5-1	TRBJ2-3	CASSVTGGNTQYF
TRBV6-5	TRBJ2-2	CASSSADISGELFF
TRBV10-3	TRBJ2-7	CAISPSGRAAHEQYF
TRBV5-1	TRBJ2-2	CASSFGQGSYTGELFF
TRBV7-9	TRBJ2-5	CASSLGAGGTPNQETQYF
TRBV19	TRBJ1-2	CASTDDRYGYTF
TRBV15	TRBJ1-4	CATSREGGEKLFF
TRBV7-9	TRBJ2-5	CASSPPQGPAGGVKTQYF
TRBV7-2	TRBJ1-2	CASSLGPGTASGYTF
TRBV7-2	TRBJ2-7	CASSPIQDTRRHEQYF
TRBV5-1	TRBJ1-1	CASSLEEGSPEAFF
TRBV10-3	TRBJ2-5	CAASSGARQETQYF
TRBV7-6	TRBJ2-5	CASSLQETQYF
TRBV19	TRBJ1-1	CASSTVFEGANTEAFF
TRBV27	TRBJ2-6	CASSSRGHGANVLTF
TRBV4-1	TRBJ2-5	CASSQGLAGVPDQETQYF
TRBV2	TRBJ2-3	CASPRVGSRTDTQYF
TRBV19	TRBJ1-5	CASSIGTPLPRPQHF
TRBV2	TRBJ2-7	CASSEARVSYEQYF
TRBV11-2	TRBJ2-7	CASSPGTGLSEQYF
TRBV5-1	TRBJ2-7	CASSTGLAGGYYEQYF
TRBV4-1	TRBJ1-5	CASSHSGTGGRGNQPQHF
TRBV18	TRBJ2-3	CASSPGLAASTDTQYF
TRBV30	TRBJ1-5	CAWSLTGDQPQHF
TRBV4-1	TRBJ2-7	CASSQQGFPQNEQYF
TRBV9	TRBJ1-1	CASSVVSALNTEAFF
TRBV7-9	TRBJ2-3	CASSSTSSTDTQYF
TRBV11-2	TRBJ2-2	CASSLTSLNTGELFF
TRBV4-2	TRBJ1-4	CASSQDLSRENEKLFF
TRBV27	TRBJ2-1	CASTRFPDNEQFF
TRBV5-4	TRBJ2-2	CASSLDREFSGELFF
TRBV19	TRBJ1-4	CASSVSDSSNEKLFF
TRBV29-1	TRBJ2-2	CSSKSAGELFF
TRBV5-1	TRBJ1-1	CASSLAGISMNTEAFF
TRBV7-2	TRBJ1-2	CASSSRTGNLPLYGYTF
TRBV29-1	TRBJ2-1	CSVEIGDEQFF
TRBV9	TRBJ2-3	CASSVARGLAGGTDTQYF
TRBV27	TRBJ1-5	CASSTGLVQPQHF
TRBV19	TRBJ1-1	CASSMSGTGNTEAFF
TRBV4-3	TRBJ1-1	CASSQTDSRDTEAFF
TRBV29-1	TRBJ2-7	CSARDRIPYEQYF
TRBV18	TRBJ2-2	CASSPYVAGGSNTGELFF